The 9 T cell receptor beta chains below were found in one sample sequenced in a study of T-cell reconstitution after alpha-beta-depleted transplantation in children. Unique molecular identifiers were used in preparing the TCRbeta library. TCRdb called the PCR reads again in MiXCR, with one record for every CDR3 protein. The table has fewer than 550,000 distinct CDR3 sequences, about an eighth seen once. This material consisted of PBMCs, mostly from graft donor cells, taken 180 days after TCRalphabeta/CD19-depleted stem cell transplant. These receptors all come from a female patient between 2 and 10 years old who had a stem cell transplant for aplastic anemia, so the T cells may come from the graft donor.

This clonotype occurred a few times. The rearrangement joins TRBV11-2 to TRBJ2-3, with unresolved D. The CDR3 is 20 residues long. CDR1 SGHAT and CDR2 FQNNGV come from the germline V gene. V dropped 5 bases and J dropped 0 bases, with 27 bases sitting between them. CDR3 amino acids: CASSHTTAGSIPSSTDTQYF. Written as DNA, the CDR3 is TGTGCCAGCAGCCACACGACGGCAGGATCTATCCCTTCTAGCACAGATACGCAGTATTTT. Drawing the rest from reference TRBV11-2 and TRBJ2-3, the complete variable domain is EAGVAQSPRYKIIEKRQSVAFWCNPISGHATLYWYQQILGQGPKLLIQFQNNGVVDDSQLPKDRFSAERLKGVDSTLKIQPAKLEDSAVYLCASSHTTAGSIPSSTDTQYFGPGTRLTVL.

The rearrangement uses TRBV12-3 or TRBV12-4 and TRBJ1-6; 7 nucleotides agree with TRBD1. The trim removed 7 bases at V and 11 bases at J, leaving 11 bases unmatched. The CDR3 is 14 amino acids. CDR3: CASTLGDSLTPLHF. In DNA, the CDR3 is TGTGCCAGCACCTTAGGGGACAGTTTGACACCCCTCCACTTT.

This clonotype was picked up many times. The chain uses TRBV7-2 and TRBJ1-5; no clear D. Germline V CDR1 and CDR2: SGHTA, FQGNSA. This CDR3 is 15 amino acids long. V was shortened by 0 bases and J by 6 bases, with 12 bases between the two germline ends. The CDR3 protein is CASSLAGGFVQPQHF. The CDR3, as DNA: TGTGCCAGCAGCTTAGCGGGAGGGTTTGTTCAGCCCCAGCATTTT.

This clonotype was observed a handful of times. J is TRBJ2-2 and V is TRBV5-1; 8 bases are a match to TRBD2. The CDR3 covers 16 residues. CDR1 is SGHRS, CDR2 YFSETQ, per germline. V dropped 6 bases and J dropped 4; count of bases not matched to a gene: 11. CDR3 amino acids: CASTVSGSGTTGELFF. CDR3 nucleotides: TGCGCCAGCACCGTGAGCGGTAGCGGGACCACCGGGGAGCTGTTTTTT.

This clonotype appeared once. V gene TRBV4-3 combines with J gene TRBJ2-3, with D maybe TRBD2 (6 bases). Germline loops: CDR1 LGHNA, CDR2 YSLEER. The CDR3 is made up of 16 amino acids. The ends were cut back, 0 bases at V and 0 bases at J, with 10 bases in the middle. Here the CDR3 DNA reads TGCGCCAGCAGCCAAGAGACTAGAGGAAGCACAGATACGCAGTATTTT. Translated, it gives CASSQETRGSTDTQYF.

This clonotype was seen a handful of times. The chain is built from TRBV6-5 and TRBJ2-7, with D perhaps given as TRBD1 or TRBD2 (5 bases each). The CDR3 is 13 amino acids. Germline values: CDR1 MNHEY, CDR2 SVGAGI. Trimming pared 0 bases from V and 6 bases from J, leaving 9 bases between. The CDR3 spells CASSYSGTGEQYF. CDR3 nucleotides: TGTGCCAGCAGTTACTCCGGGACGGGCGAGCAGTACTTC.

This clonotype was counted only a few times. The rearrangement links TRBV12-3 or TRBV12-4 to TRBJ1-1; the match to TRBD1 covers 11 bases. J gave up 3 bases and V 4 bases, and 4 bases lay outside the gene matches. The CDR3 has 15 amino acids. The DNA of the CDR3 is TGTGCCAGCAGTTGGGGACAGGGGGTATACACTGAAGCTTTCTTT. Translating gives CASSWGQGVYTEAFF.

The chain recombines TRBV6-1 with TRBJ1-2; D gene unclear. V dropped 7 bases and J dropped 4 bases, with 13 bases sitting between them. The CDR3 consists of 13 residues. CDR1 MNHNS and CDR2 SASEGT come from the germline V gene. The CDR3 reads CASIGTASYGYTF. Written as DNA, the CDR3 is TGTGCCAGCATCGGCACAGCCTCCTATGGCTACACCTTC.

This clonotype was recorded at least ten times. This chain joins TRBV28 and TRBJ2-3, with TRBD2 identical over 11 bases. The CDR3 runs to 21 residues. Germline CDR1 reads MDHEN; CDR2 reads SYDVKM. The trim removed 2 bases at V and 4 bases at J, leaving 20 bases unmatched. The CDR3, as DNA: TGTGCCAGCAGTTTAGCCTTGGGGCATAGCGGGAGGGGAGGAAACGCAGATACGCAGTATTTT. It encodes CASSLALGHSGRGGNADTQYF.